This TCR beta chain originates from a study of radiation and T cells in renal cell carcinoma. In the study overall: Nephrectomy followed 15 Gy stereotactic body radiation by 4 weeks.

Study-level results: In blood, top tumor clones expanded by 2 weeks, shrinking by 4. Pretreatment tumor biopsies were lacking, so baseline clonotypes are unknown.

Time point meaning: baseline pretreatment blood. This sample's treatment: 15 Gy SBRT to primary tumor, nephrectomy 4 weeks later. Concerning this clone itself: Its antigen is unknown.

V gave up 0 bases and J gave up 2 bases, with 11 bases separating them. Germline-derived CDR1 and CDR2 are SGHRS and YFSETQ. The CDR3 contains 15 residues. This table comes from immunoSEQ multiplex PCR, and its TCRdb copy is limited to in-frame clones, with some not included. The data contain approximately 150,000 clones, less than 90% of them seen just once; the ten biggest clones take up around 4%. This rearrangement joins TRBV5-1 to TRBJ1-2; the D is unclear. This receptor was taken from a woman in her 70s with renal cell carcinoma. The sample in question was blood, obtained from a patient whose treatment included radiotherapy and nephrectomy. The CDR3 nucleotides are TGCGCCAGCAGCTTGGCGGGAATATCAAACTATGGCTACACCTTC. Protein sequence: CASSLAGISNYGYTF.